These 15 T cell receptor beta chains came from one sample sequenced in a study of glioma-infiltrating T cells. TCR alpha and beta CDR3 regions were amplified from RNA using iRepertoire nested multiplex PCR. TCRdb passed the multiplex PCR reads through MiXCR, listing each CDR3 protein once. The table shows more than 95,000 distinct CDR3 sequences, with roughly 24% occurring only once. What was sequenced was glioma tissue, nonneoplastic brain tissue, or PBMCs (not recorded which). The receptors stem from a human donor with low-grade glioma or glioblastoma, undergoing nonglioma brain surgery, or in good health (not recorded which).

The chain carries TRBV30 and TRBJ1-4, with TRBD1 identical over 7 bases. The germline V gene has CDR1 GTSNPN and CDR2 SVGIG (reference sequence). This CDR3 contains 18 residues. The junction had 13 bases not matched to a gene; V was cut back by 3 bases and J by 0 bases. The CDR3 protein is CAWRTGRILAATNEKLFF. The DNA of the CDR3 is TGTGCCTGGAGGACAGGGCGGATCCTCGCTGCAACTAATGAAAAACTGTTTTTT. Together with reference TRBV30 and TRBJ1-4, the CDR3 gives the full variable domain: SQTIHQWPATLVQPVGSPLSLECTVEGTSNPNLYWYRQAAGRGLQLLFYSVGIGQISSEVPQNLSASRPQDRQFILSSKKLLLSDSGFYLCAWRTGRILAATNEKLFFGSGTQLSVL.

This clonotype was recorded many times. The chain employs TRBV3-1 and TRBJ1-1; no clear D gene. Per the germline V gene, CDR1 is LGHDT and CDR2 is YNNKEL (reference sequence). This CDR3 has 15 residues. Trimming removed 2 bases at V and 1 base at J, with 11 bases between. CDR3 in DNA: TGTGCCAGCAGCCAAATGAGGTTCTCGAACACTGAAGCTTTCTTT. Its translation is CASSQMRFSNTEAFF. Full variable domain (missing parts from reference TRBV3-1 and TRBJ1-1): DTAVSQTPKYLVTQMGNDKSIKCEQNLGHDTMYWYKQDSKKFLKIMFSYNNKELIINETVPNRFSPKSPDKAHLNLHINSLELGDSAVYFCASSQMRFSNTEAFFGQGTRLTVV.

The chain has TRBV19 and TRBJ2-1; the D is unclear. The CDR3 sequence is 14 residues long. Germline loops: CDR1 LNHDA, CDR2 SQIVND (reference sequence). Trimming took 1 base from V and 6 from J, leaving 10 bases between them. CDR3 amino acids: CASSIGSPFNEQFF. The DNA of the CDR3 is TGTGCCAGTAGTATAGGGAGTCCTTTCAATGAGCAGTTCTTC.

CDR3 residues: CSVYSPPLGDQYF. CDR3 bases: TGCAGCGTTTATTCGCCGCCCCTCGGCGACCAGTACTTC. J is TRBJ2-5 and V is TRBV29-1; D uncertain. This CDR3 is built from 13 residues. Germline V gene data show CDR1 as SQVTM and CDR2 as ANQGSEA. V was pared by 5 bases and J by 10 bases, with 20 bases between.

The chain couples TRBV12-3 or TRBV12-4 to TRBJ2-1; tentative D call: TRBD2 (6 bases). The CDR3 runs to 14 residues. V gave up 2 bases and J gave up 9 bases, with 14 bases separating them. The CDR3 DNA is TGTGCCAGCAGTTTACCTCCGGGAGTCGCTGAGCAGTTCTTC. Encoded protein: CASSLPPGVAEQFF.

This clonotype was seen a handful of times. The chain recombines TRBV3-1 with TRBJ1-4, with D possibly being TRBD1 (6 bases). The CDR3 sequence is 16 residues long. Germline V lookup: CDR1 LGHDT, CDR2 YNNKEL (reference sequence). The V and J ends lost 4 bases and 2 bases respectively, with 14 bases between them. CDR3 in DNA: TGTGCCAGCAGCCCTCGACCGGGGGCGACTAATGAAAAACTGTTTTTT. As protein: CASSPRPGATNEKLFF.

The chain uses TRBV5-6 and TRBJ1-1; 7 bases are shared with TRBD1. The CDR3 has 17 residues. The germline V gene encodes CDR1 SGHDT and CDR2 YYEEEE. V was pared by 2 bases and J by 5 bases, with 15 bases of the junction left unmatched. The CDR3 spells CASSFPQGSKKGTEAFF. The CDR3 DNA is TGTGCCAGCAGCTTTCCACAGGGGTCAAAAAAGGGGACTGAAGCTTTCTTT.

Many counts were recorded for this clonotype. The chain recombines TRBV20-1 with TRBJ2-5; 11 bases are shared with TRBD2. CDR3 size: 15 residues. V lost 5 bases to trimming and J lost 4 bases; unmatched junction nucleotides: 9. The germline CDR1 and CDR2 sequences are DFQATT and SNEGSKA (reference sequence). CDR3 residues: CSAPKLAGDGETQYF. CDR3 DNA: TGCAGTGCTCCTAAACTAGCGGGAGATGGAGAGACCCAGTACTTC.

This clonotype has a count of ten or more. V and J are TRBV12-3 or TRBV12-4 and TRBJ1-5, with a weak D call TRBD1 (6 bases). V shed 5 bases and J shed 3 bases, with 11 bases lying between them. The CDR3 is 14 amino acids. CDR3 DNA: TGTGCCAGCAGTGGGGGGCAGTTCAATCAGCCCCAGCATTTT. This gives the protein CASSGGQFNQPQHF.

This chain links TRBV9 with TRBJ1-6; no clear D gene. V lost 2 bases and J lost 6, with 12 bases in between. The CDR3 has 15 amino acids. CDR1 and CDR2 (germline): SGDLS, YYNGEE. CDR3 bases: TGTGCCAGCAGCGTCGGGCATGAGATTAATTCACCCCTCCACTTT. This sequence encodes CASSVGHEINSPLHF.

In its sample, this clonotype was seen many times. This rearrangement joins TRBV28 to TRBJ2-1; 7 positions agree with TRBD2. Germline V lookup: CDR1 MDHEN, CDR2 SYDVKM. V was clipped by 1 base and J by 5 bases; unmatched bases: 14. CDR3 size: 18 residues. CDR3: CASSLYFMREYGNNEQFF. CDR3 coding DNA: TGTGCCAGCAGTTTATATTTTATGCGGGAGTATGGAAACAATGAGCAGTTCTTC.

This chain joins TRBV29-1 and TRBJ2-7, with unresolved D. Per germline, CDR1 SQVTM and CDR2 ANQGSEA. The CDR3 contains 12 residues. CDR3 bases: TGCAGAGTTACGAATCTAGCCTACGAGCAGTACTTC. It encodes CRVTNLAYEQYF.

This clonotype was detected a few times. V usage is TRBV12-3 or TRBV12-4 and J usage is TRBJ2-2, with TRBD1 matching 10 bases. The CDR3 extends over 14 amino acids. V was clipped by 7 bases and J by 7 bases; unmatched bases: 6. CDR3 DNA sequence: TGTGCCAGCACCCGACAGGGGGCAATCGGGGAGCTGTTTTTT. Residues: CASTRQGAIGELFF.

This clonotype was counted ten times or more. V usage is TRBV4-1 and J usage is TRBJ2-6, with D possibly being TRBD1 or TRBD2 (5 bases each). The germline V gene encodes CDR1 MGHRA and CDR2 YSYEKL. This CDR3 has 18 residues. Trimming took off 4 bases at V and 0 bases at J, with 16 bases between the two ends. The CDR3 region has the DNA TGCGCCAGCAGCCCGGGTAACCGGGGCAGCTCTGGGGCCAACGTCCTGACTTTC. This sequence encodes CASSPGNRGSSGANVLTF.

Ten or more counts support this clonotype. A much larger clone is a single base away; this may be a read error. This rearrangement joins TRBV5-6 to TRBJ1-5; unclear D gene. CDR3 length: 12 amino acids. The germline V and J ends were trimmed by 2 bases and 4 bases, with 4 bases remaining between them. The V gene's germline CDR1 is SGHDT and CDR2 YYEEEE. Written as DNA, the CDR3 is TGTGCCAGCAGCTTACCAAATCAGCCCCAGCATTTT. This translates into CASSLPNQPQHF.